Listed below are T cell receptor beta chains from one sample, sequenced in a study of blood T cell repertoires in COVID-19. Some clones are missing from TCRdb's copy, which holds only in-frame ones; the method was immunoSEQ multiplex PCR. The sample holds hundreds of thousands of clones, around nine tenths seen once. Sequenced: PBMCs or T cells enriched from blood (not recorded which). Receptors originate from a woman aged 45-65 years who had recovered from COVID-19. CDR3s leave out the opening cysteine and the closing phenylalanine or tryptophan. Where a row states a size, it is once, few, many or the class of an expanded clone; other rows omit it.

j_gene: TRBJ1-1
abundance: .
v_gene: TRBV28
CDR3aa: ASSPVFLPRAF

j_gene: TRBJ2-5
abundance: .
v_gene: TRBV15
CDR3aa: ATSRTGDKGETQY

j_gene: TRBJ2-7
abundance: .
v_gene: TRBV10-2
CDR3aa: ASSESSGSVYEQY

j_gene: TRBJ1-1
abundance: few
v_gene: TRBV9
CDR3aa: ASSVQGNTEAF

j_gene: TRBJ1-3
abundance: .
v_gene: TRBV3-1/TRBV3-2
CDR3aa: ASSQDPTGQGRINTIY

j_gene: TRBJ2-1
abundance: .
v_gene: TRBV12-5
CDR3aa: ASGLALLAGGPNEQF

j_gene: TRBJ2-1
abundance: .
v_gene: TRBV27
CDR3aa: ASKGLAGAGEQF

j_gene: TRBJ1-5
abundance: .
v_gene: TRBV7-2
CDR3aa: ASSLNTVYSNQPQH

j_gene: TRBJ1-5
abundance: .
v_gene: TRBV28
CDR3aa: ATPGQGSNQPQH

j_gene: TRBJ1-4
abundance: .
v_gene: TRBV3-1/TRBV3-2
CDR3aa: ASSPRGRRREKLF

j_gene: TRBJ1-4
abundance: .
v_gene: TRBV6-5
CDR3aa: ASSPQGSGEKLF

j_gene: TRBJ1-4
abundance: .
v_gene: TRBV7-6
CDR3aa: ASSLTFDPREKLF

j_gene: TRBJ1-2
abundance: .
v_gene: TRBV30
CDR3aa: AWSVPQASITYGYT

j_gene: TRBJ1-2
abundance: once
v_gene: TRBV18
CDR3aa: ASSPDPGGSYGYT

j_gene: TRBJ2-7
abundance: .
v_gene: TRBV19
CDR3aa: ASSTRIQKDISYEQY

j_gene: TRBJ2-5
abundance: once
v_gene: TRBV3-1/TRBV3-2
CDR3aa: ASSQFGLAGVPETQY

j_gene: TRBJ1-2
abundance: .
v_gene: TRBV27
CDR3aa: ASTSQGARGYT

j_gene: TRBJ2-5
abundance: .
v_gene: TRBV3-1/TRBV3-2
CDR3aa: ASSPGASGRAQETQY

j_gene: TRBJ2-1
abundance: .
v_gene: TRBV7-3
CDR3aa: ASSFAGGYNEQF

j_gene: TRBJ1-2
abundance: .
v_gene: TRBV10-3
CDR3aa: AIKDRGRIYGYT

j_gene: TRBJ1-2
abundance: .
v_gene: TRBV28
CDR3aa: ASSAQGVLPMYGYT

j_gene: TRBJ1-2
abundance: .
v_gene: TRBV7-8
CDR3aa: ASSQFPDNDGYT